Below are 10 T cell receptor beta chains sequenced from a single sample in a study of OX40 agonist ivuxolimab in advanced cancers. Method: immunoSEQ multiplex PCR; TCRdb's copy keeps in-frame clones and lacks some. Here the sample spans some 99,000 clones, around 85% being singletons. The material was CD4+ or CD8+ T cells sorted from blood, obtained in a trial of the OX40 agonist ivuxolimab. The receptors stem from an adult with an advanced solid tumor such as melanoma, head and neck, liver or kidney cancer.

The V gene is TRBV7-3, the J gene TRBJ1-1, with a weak D call TRBD1 (5 bases). Looked up from germline, CDR1 is SGHTA and CDR2 is FQGTGA. This CDR3 region has 14 residues. The V end lost 4 bases, the J end lost 1 base, and 10 bases lay between the germline ends. The CDR3: CASSSTGGNTEAFF. CDR3 sequence (DNA): TGTGCCAGCAGCTCAACGGGGGGGAACACTGAAGCTTTCTTT. Complete variable domain (other parts from reference TRBV7-3 and TRBJ1-1): GAGVSQTPSNKVTEKGKYVELRCDPISGHTALYWYRQSLGQGPEFLIYFQGTGAADDSGLPNDRFFAVRPEGSVSTLKIQRTERGDSAVYLCASSSTGGNTEAFFGQGTRLTVV.

The chain uses TRBV5-1 and TRBJ2-1; TRBD1 matches at 7 bases. Per germline, CDR1 SGHRS and CDR2 YFSETQ. The CDR3 contains 13 residues. V gave up 3 bases and J gave up 3 bases; unmatched junction bases: 0. The CDR3 reads CASSWDSYNEQFF. DNA of the CDR3: TGCGCCAGCAGCTGGGACAGCTACAATGAGCAGTTCTTC.

The V and J genes are TRBV5-4 and TRBJ1-2, with 10 bases matching TRBD1. The CDR3 is 17 residues long. Losses at the gene ends were 2 bases for V and 8 bases for J; bases not matched to a gene: 15. Germline V lookup: CDR1 SGHNT, CDR2 YYREEE (reference sequence). Here the CDR3 reads CASSFPGTGVSREGYTF. CDR3 sequence (DNA): TGTGCCAGCAGCTTCCCCGGGACAGGGGTTTCCCGTGAGGGCTACACCTTC.

This clone was detected only once. The V gene is TRBV5-1, the J gene TRBJ2-5; D is unresolved. V gave up 2 bases and J gave up 2 bases, with 7 bases separating them. The CDR3 extends over 13 amino acids. CDR1 and CDR2 from the germline V gene are SGHRS and YFSETQ. CDR3 region: CASSFPIQETQYF. The CDR3 coding sequence is TGCGCCAGCAGCTTCCCGATACAAGAGACCCAGTACTTC.

The chain couples TRBV10-3 to TRBJ1-1; D perhaps matches TRBD1 (5 bases). Trimming shortened V by 0 bases and J by 0 bases, and 8 bases separated the two germline ends. The V gene's germline CDR1 is ENHRY and CDR2 SYGVKD. CDR3 length: 15 amino acids. This chain's CDR3 is CAISESAGMNTEAFF. The CDR3 DNA reads as TGTGCCATCAGTGAGTCAGCAGGGATGAACACTGAAGCTTTCTTT.

CDR3 nucleotides: TGCGCCAGCAGCTTTCAGGGGATGGGGGCCCACGAGCAGTACTTC. This codes for CASSFQGMGAHEQYF. The rearrangement joins TRBV5-1 to TRBJ2-7; possible D gene TRBD1, 6 bases. V was cut by 2 bases and J by 5 bases, with 17 bases left in between. Germline loops: CDR1 SGHRS, CDR2 YFSETQ. The CDR3 loop spans 15 amino acids.

V and J are TRBV7-2 and TRBJ1-5, with D hard to call. Trimming removed 5 bases at V and 2 bases at J, with 7 bases between. Germline V lookup: CDR1 SGHTA, CDR2 FQGNSA. The CDR3 runs to 13 residues. As DNA, the CDR3 is TGTGCCAGCAGCGTCGAACGCAATCAGCCCCAGCATTTT. Protein sequence: CASSVERNQPQHF.

The V and J genes are TRBV28 and TRBJ2-5; D is tentatively TRBD1 or TRBD2 (5 bases each). The CDR3 sequence is 13 residues long. V was pared by 6 bases and J by 5 bases, with 13 bases between. Germline V gene sequence: CDR1 MDHEN, CDR2 SYDVKM. The CDR3: CASSHRSGETQYF. The CDR3 region has the DNA TGTGCCAGCAGCCACAGGTCGGGGGAGACCCAGTACTTC. The whole variable domain, remainder taken from reference TRBV28 and TRBJ2-5, is DVKVTQSSRYLVKRTGEKVFLECVQDMDHENMFWYRQDPGLGLRLIYFSYDVKMKEKGDIPEGYSVSREKKERFSLILESASTNQTSMYLCASSHRSGETQYFGPGTRLLVL.

As DNA, the CDR3 is TGTGCCAGCAGCGGGACAGCGACTGGAAACACCATATATTTT. Protein: CASSGTATGNTIYF. V gene TRBV6-1 combines with J gene TRBJ1-3, with TRBD1 matching 7 bases. Germline V gene sequence: CDR1 MNHNS, CDR2 SASEGT. V shed 6 bases, J shed 2 bases, and the junction held 4 bases outside the gene matches. The CDR3 runs 14 residues.

This clone was seen more than once but under ten times. The chain combines TRBV19 with TRBJ1-2; D is unresolved. The length of the CDR3 is 13 residues. Germline values: CDR1 LNHDA, CDR2 SQIVND (reference sequence). V lost 1 base, J lost 6 bases, and 9 bases lay in between. In DNA form, the CDR3 reads TGTGCCAGTAGTATAGCTAAGGGTGATGGCTACACCTTC. Translation: CASSIAKGDGYTF. The complete variable domain, with remaining parts taken from reference TRBV19 and TRBJ1-2, reads DGGITQSPKYLFRKEGQNVTLSCEQNLNHDAMYWYRQDPGQGLRLIYYSQIVNDFQKGDIAEGYSVSREKKESFPLTVTSAQKNPTAFYLCASSIAKGDGYTFGSGTRLTVV.